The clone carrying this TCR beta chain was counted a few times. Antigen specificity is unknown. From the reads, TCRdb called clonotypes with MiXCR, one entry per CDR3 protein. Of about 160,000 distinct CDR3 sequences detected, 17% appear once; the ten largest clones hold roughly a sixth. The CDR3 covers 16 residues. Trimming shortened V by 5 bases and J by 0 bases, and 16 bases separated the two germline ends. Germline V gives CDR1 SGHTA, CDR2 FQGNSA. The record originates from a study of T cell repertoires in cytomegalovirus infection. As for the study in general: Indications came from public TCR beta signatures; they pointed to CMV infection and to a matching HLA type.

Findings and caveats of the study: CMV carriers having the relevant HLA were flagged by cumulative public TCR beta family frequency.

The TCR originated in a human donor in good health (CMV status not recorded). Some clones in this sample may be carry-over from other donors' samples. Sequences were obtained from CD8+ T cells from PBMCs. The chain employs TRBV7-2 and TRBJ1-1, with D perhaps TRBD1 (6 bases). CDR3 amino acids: CASSPAPGQLNTEAFF. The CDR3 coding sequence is TGTGCCAGCAGCCCTGCCCCTGGACAGCTGAACACTGAAGCTTTCTTT.